This TCR beta chain was retrieved from a study of blood T cell repertoires in COVID-19. On the study more broadly: The analysed material was cDNA or gDNA that came from T cells, B-cell-depleted T cells, or PBMCs.

The authors' processing: For nucleated cells, counts were estimated from reference gene primer amplification. The repertoire was sequenced with immunoSEQ multiplex PCR; TCRdb's copy has only in-frame clones and lacks some. From that table come the V and J calls and clone size; the DNA was used to work out D and trimming. The sample contains more than 150,000 clones, roughly 84% of which appear only once. This TCR was sampled from a man over 45 with active or convalescent COVID-19. Sequenced: peripheral blood.

CDR3 DNA sequence: TGTGCCAGCAGCGTATCTGGGAGGGCAAACACCGGGGAGCTGTTTTTT. Translating gives CASSVSGRANTGELFF. This chain links TRBV9 with TRBJ2-2; 7 positions match TRBD2. The length of the CDR3 is 16 residues. Germline-derived CDR1 and CDR2 are SGDLS and YYNGEE. The V gene end was trimmed by 1 base and the J gene end by 2 bases; junction bases not matched to a gene: 5.